The next 13 T cell receptor beta chains were all read from a single sample in a study of blood T cell repertoires in COVID-19. Assay: immunoSEQ multiplex PCR; the TCRdb copy retains only in-frame clones and omits some. The sample has about 20,000 clones; about 91% are singletons. Input material: peripheral blood. Every receptor here comes from a man between 65 and 79 years old with active COVID-19.

CDR3 DNA sequence: TGCGCCAGCAGCTTACGGGTGGGCGGGAACGAGCAGTACTTC. It yields the protein CASSLRVGGNEQYF. The chain has TRBV5-1 and TRBJ2-7; D is perhaps TRBD2 (6 bases). V lost 2 bases to trimming and J lost 5 bases, with 14 bases between them. There are 14 residues in the CDR3. Germline loops: CDR1 SGHRS, CDR2 YFSETQ.

This clone was recorded only once. This sequence joins TRBV7-9 and TRBJ2-1; D remains unclear. This CDR3 comprises 14 residues. Trimming shortened V by 6 bases and J by 0 bases, and 9 bases separated the two germline ends. Germline assignment: CDR1 SEHNR and CDR2 FQNEAQ (reference sequence). In DNA form, the CDR3 reads TGTGCCAGCAGTCCATCATTCTCCTACAATGAGCAGTTCTTC. It specifies CASSPSFSYNEQFF.

DNA for the CDR3: TGCGCCAGCAGCCAAGGAACAGGGGCCTACAATCAGCCCCAGCATTTT. It is translated as CASSQGTGAYNQPQHF. This sequence joins TRBV4-1 and TRBJ1-5, with TRBD1 identical over 7 bases. J gave up 3 bases and V 1 base, and 6 bases lay outside the gene matches. The CDR3 spans 16 residues. Per germline, CDR1 MGHRA and CDR2 YSYEKL.

The chain carries TRBV4-3 and TRBJ2-2, with D possibly matching TRBD1 (6 bases). V lost 3 bases to trimming and J lost 0 bases, with 14 bases between them. Germline V gene lookup returns CDR1 LGHNA and CDR2 YSLEER. The CDR3 has 17 amino acids. The CDR3 loop reads CASSQYWGTSNTGELFF. CDR3 sequence (DNA): TGCGCCAGCAGCCAGTACTGGGGGACATCGAACACCGGGGAGCTGTTTTTT.

The rearrangement joins TRBV7-8 to TRBJ2-3; 9 positions match TRBD1. The germline V gene has CDR1 SGHVS and CDR2 FQNEAQ. V shed 5 bases, J shed 4 bases, and the junction held 7 bases outside the gene matches. This CDR3 has 15 amino acids. CDR3 sequence (DNA): TGTGCCAGCAGCCCGCCGGGACAGGGCGCAGATACGCAGTATTTT. This codes for CASSPPGQGADTQYF.

The chain links TRBV4-1 to TRBJ1-6; weak D call: TRBD1 (5 bases). The CDR3 runs to 15 residues. Between the trimmed V and J ends, which lost 1 base and 8 bases, there was a span of 12 bases. The germline V gene encodes CDR1 MGHRA and CDR2 YSYEKL. The CDR3 nucleotides are TGCGCCAGCAGCCAAGTTAAGGGGTGGTATTCACCCCTCCACTTT. Its protein product is CASSQVKGWYSPLHF.

The rearrangement joins TRBV4-1 to TRBJ2-3, with D possibly matching TRBD2 (5 bases). CDR1 and CDR2 from the germline V gene are MGHRA and YSYEKL. This CDR3 has 14 amino acids. V was trimmed by 2 bases and J by 5 bases, leaving 11 bases between them. CDR3 sequence: CASSQRTAEDTQYF. In DNA, the CDR3 is TGCGCCAGCAGCCAAAGAACAGCGGAAGATACGCAGTATTTT.

The chain joins TRBV9 to TRBJ2-1; TRBD2 is a possible D gene (6 bases). CDR1 is SGDLS, CDR2 YYNGEE, per germline. V was clipped by 4 bases and J by 2 bases, with 13 bases between them. The CDR3 has 15 amino acids. The DNA of the CDR3 is TGTGCCAGCAGCCACGGGAGCAGCCCCTACAATGAGCAGTTCTTC. Its protein is CASSHGSSPYNEQFF. Complete variable domain (other parts from reference TRBV9 and TRBJ2-1): DSGVTQTPKHLITATGQRVTLRCSPRSGDLSVYWYQQSLDQGLQFLIQYYNGEERAKGNILERFSAQQFPDLHSELNLSSLELGDSALYFCASSHGSSPYNEQFFGPGTRLTVL.

The chain carries TRBV4-2 and TRBJ2-1; D perhaps matches TRBD1 (6 bases). The CDR3 covers 16 residues. The germline V gene has CDR1 LGHNA and CDR2 YNFKEQ. Trimming shortened V by 3 bases and J by 12 bases, and 24 bases separated the two germline ends. CDR3 nucleotide sequence: TGTGCCAGCAGCCATCTCCTTTCCCCGACAGGATTGTTGCAGTTCTTC. Protein: CASSHLLSPTGLLQFF.

The chain links TRBV28 to TRBJ1-5; D is unresolved. CDR1 and CDR2 from the germline V gene are MDHEN and SYDVKM. V was pared by 4 bases and J by 5 bases, with 6 bases between. The CDR3 is 12 amino acids. The CDR3 protein is CASSSVDQPQHF. The CDR3 DNA reads as TGTGCCAGCAGTTCGGTGGATCAGCCCCAGCATTTT.

J is TRBJ2-5 and V is TRBV7-9, with TRBD1 matching over 7 bases. The CDR3 extends over 15 amino acids. V dropped 0 bases and J dropped 5; count of bases not matched to a gene: 6. Germline values: CDR1 SEHNR, CDR2 FQNEAQ (reference sequence). The CDR3 DNA reads TGTGCCAGCAGCTTAGCAAACAGGGGTGGGGAGACCCAGTACTTC. Its protein is CASSLANRGGETQYF.

The rearrangement uses TRBV5-1 and TRBJ2-1, with D tentatively TRBD2 (5 bases). Between the trimmed V and J ends, which lost 9 bases and 2 bases, there was a span of 15 bases. The germline CDR1 and CDR2 sequences are SGHRS and YFSETQ. The CDR3 spans 14 residues. In DNA, the CDR3 is TGCGCCACCCGTGACGGGGAAACCTACAATGAGCAGTTCTTC. Translation: CATRDGETYNEQFF.

This chain connects TRBV10-1 to TRBJ2-1; D is perhaps TRBD2 (6 bases). The CDR3 runs to 15 residues. CDR1 and CDR2 (germline): WNHNN, SYGVQD (reference sequence). The germline V and J ends were trimmed by 4 bases and 0 bases, with 10 bases remaining between them. The CDR3 loop reads CASSVGGSSYNEQFF. CDR3 in DNA: TGCGCCAGCAGTGTTGGGGGGAGCTCCTACAATGAGCAGTTCTTC.